This T cell receptor (beta chain) was recorded in a study of Tregs in tolerant kidney transplant recipients. The data were produced by immunoSEQ multiplex PCR, yet TCRdb's version contains in-frame clones alone and is incomplete. The repertoire includes 50,000 to 80,000 clones, 95% to 98% of them detected once, and approximately 0.34% sits in the top ten. Looked up from germline, CDR1 is LNHDA and CDR2 is SQIVND (reference sequence). Trimming cost V 5 bases and J 0 bases, with 17 bases left between them. There are 17 residues in the CDR3. The rearrangement joins TRBV19 to TRBJ1-3; TRBD1 might be the D (5 bases). The clonotype was recovered from a human donor who received a combined kidney and bone marrow transplant. The specimen was Tregs from blood, collected before the transplant. The CDR3 region has the DNA TGTGCCAGTAGTGGAACAGGAAGGGCCTCCTCTGGAAACACCATATATTTT. This sequence encodes CASSGTGRASSGNTIYF.